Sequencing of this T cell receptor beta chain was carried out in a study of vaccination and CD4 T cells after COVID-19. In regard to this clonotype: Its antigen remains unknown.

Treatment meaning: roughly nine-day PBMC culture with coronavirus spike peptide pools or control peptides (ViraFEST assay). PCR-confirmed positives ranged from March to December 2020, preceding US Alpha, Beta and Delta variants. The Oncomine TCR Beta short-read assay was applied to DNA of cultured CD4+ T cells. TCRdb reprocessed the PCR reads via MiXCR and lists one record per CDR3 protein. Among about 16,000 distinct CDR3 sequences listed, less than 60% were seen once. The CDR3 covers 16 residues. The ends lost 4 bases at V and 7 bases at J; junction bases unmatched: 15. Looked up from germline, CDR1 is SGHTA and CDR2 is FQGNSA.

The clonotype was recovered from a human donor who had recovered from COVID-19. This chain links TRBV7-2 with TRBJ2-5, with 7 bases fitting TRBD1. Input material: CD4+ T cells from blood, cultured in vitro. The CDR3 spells CASSSLRMRAGGTQYF. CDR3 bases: TGTGCCAGCAGCTCCCTGAGGATGCGGGCAGGGGGGACCCAGTACTTC.